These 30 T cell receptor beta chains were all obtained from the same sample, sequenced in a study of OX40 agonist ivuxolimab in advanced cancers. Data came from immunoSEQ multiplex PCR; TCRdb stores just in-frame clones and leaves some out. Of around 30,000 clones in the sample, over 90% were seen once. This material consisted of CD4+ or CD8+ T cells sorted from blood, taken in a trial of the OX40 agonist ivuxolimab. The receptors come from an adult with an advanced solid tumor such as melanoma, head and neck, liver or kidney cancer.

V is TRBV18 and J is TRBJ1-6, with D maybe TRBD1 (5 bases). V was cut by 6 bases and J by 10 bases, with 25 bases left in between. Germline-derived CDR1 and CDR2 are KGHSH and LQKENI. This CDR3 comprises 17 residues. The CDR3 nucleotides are TGTGCCAGCTCGAGCGACGACAGACTTTGGGTGGGATCACCCCTCCACTTT. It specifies CASSSDDRLWVGSPLHF.

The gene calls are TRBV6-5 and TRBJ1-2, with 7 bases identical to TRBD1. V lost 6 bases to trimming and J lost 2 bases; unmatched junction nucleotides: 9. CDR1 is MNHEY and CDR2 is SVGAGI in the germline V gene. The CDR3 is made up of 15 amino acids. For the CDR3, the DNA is TGTGCCAGCAGCGCAAATTACAGGGGCAACTATGGCTACACCTTC. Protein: CASSANYRGNYGYTF.

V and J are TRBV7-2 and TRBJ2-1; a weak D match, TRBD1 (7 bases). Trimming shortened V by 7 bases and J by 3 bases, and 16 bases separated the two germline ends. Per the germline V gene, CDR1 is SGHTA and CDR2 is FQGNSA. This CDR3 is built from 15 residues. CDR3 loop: CASTTRQGGYNEQFF. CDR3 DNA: TGTGCCAGCACCACTCGACAGGGAGGCTACAATGAGCAGTTCTTC.

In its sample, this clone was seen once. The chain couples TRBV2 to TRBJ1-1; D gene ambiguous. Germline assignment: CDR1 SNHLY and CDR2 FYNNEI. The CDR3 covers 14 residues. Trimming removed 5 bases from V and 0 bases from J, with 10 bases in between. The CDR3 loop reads CASSWNSLNTEAFF. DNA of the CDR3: TGTGCCAGCAGTTGGAACAGTTTGAACACTGAAGCTTTCTTT.

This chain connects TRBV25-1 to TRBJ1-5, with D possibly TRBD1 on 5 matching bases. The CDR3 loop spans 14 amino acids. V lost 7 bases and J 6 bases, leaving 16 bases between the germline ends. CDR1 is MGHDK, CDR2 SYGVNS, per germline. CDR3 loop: CASTTGRGRQPQHF. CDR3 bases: TGTGCCAGCACGACTGGTCGGGGACGTCAGCCCCAGCATTTT.

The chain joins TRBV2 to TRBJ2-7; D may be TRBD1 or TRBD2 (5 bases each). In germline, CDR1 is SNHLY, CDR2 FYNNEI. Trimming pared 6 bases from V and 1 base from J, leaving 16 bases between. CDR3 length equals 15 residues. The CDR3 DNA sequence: TGTGCCAGCAGCCGGGACCTCCTTGGTTCCTACGAGCAGTACTTC. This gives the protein CASSRDLLGSYEQYF.

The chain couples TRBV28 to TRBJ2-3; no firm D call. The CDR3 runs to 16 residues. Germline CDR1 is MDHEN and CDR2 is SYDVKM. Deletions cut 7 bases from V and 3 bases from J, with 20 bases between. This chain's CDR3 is CASTRPDPGLTDTQYF. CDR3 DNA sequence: TGTGCCAGCACCCGACCGGACCCTGGTCTTACAGATACGCAGTATTTT.

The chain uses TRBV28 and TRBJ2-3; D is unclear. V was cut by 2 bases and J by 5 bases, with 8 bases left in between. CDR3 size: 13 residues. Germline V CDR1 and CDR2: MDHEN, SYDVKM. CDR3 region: CASSLISLDTQYF. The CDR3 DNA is TGTGCCAGCAGTTTAATTAGCTTAGATACGCAGTATTTT. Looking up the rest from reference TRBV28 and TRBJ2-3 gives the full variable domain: DVKVTQSSRYLVKRTGEKVFLECVQDMDHENMFWYRQDPGLGLRLIYFSYDVKMKEKGDIPEGYSVSREKKERFSLILESASTNQTSMYLCASSLISLDTQYFGPGTRLTVL.

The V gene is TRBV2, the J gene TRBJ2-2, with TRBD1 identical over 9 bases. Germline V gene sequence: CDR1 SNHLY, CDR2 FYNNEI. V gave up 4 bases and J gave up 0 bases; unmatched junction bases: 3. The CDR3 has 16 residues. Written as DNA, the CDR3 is TGTGCCAGCAGTGCCACAGGGGGCTCGAACACCGGGGAGCTGTTTTTT. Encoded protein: CASSATGGSNTGELFF.

The CDR3 loop reads CASRKDGTNEQFF. The CDR3 nucleotides are TGTGCCAGCAGGAAGGACGGCACGAATGAGCAGTTCTTC. The chain combines TRBV28 with TRBJ2-1; D call uncertain. V lost 6 bases, J lost 7 bases, and 13 bases lay in between. Germline assignment: CDR1 MDHEN and CDR2 SYDVKM. CDR3 length: 13 amino acids.

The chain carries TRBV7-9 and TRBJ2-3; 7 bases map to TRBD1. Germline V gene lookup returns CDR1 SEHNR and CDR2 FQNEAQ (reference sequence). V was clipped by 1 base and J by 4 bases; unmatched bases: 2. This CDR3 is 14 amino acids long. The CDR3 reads CASSLVQGADTQYF. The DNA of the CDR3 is TGTGCCAGCAGCTTAGTCCAGGGGGCAGATACGCAGTATTTT.

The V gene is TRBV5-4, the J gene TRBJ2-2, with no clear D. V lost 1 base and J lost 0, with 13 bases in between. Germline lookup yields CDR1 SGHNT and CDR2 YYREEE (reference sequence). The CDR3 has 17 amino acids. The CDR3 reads CASSLSPPRANTGELFF. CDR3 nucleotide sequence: TGTGCCAGCAGCTTGAGTCCACCTAGGGCGAACACCGGGGAGCTGTTTTTT.

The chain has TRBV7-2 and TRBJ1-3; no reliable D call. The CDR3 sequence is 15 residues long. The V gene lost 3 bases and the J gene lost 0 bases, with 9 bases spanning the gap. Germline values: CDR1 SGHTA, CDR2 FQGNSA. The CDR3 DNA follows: TGTGCCAGCAGCTTTAGCGGCCTCTCTGGAAACACCATATATTTT. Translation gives CASSFSGLSGNTIYF.

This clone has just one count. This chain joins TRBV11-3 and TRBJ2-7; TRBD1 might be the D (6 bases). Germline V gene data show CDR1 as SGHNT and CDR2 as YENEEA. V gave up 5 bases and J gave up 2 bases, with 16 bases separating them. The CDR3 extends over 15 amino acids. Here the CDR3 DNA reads TGTGCCAGCAGCGCTGATACAGGGCACCCCTACGAGCAGTACTTC. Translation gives CASSADTGHPYEQYF.

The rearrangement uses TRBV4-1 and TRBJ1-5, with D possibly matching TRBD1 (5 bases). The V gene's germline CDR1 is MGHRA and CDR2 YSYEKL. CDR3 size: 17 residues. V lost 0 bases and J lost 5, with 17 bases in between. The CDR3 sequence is CASSQDQVGGTDQPQHF. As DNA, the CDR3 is TGCGCCAGCAGCCAAGATCAGGTTGGGGGGACGGATCAGCCCCAGCATTTT.

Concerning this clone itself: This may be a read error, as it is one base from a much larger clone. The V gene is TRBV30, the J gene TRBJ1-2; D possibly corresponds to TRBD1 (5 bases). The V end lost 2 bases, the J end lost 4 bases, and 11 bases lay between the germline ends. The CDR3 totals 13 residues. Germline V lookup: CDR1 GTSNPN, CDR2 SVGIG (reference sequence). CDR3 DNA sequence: TGTGCCTGGAGTCTGGGGGACCTCTATGGCTACACCTTC. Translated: CAWSLGDLYGYTF.

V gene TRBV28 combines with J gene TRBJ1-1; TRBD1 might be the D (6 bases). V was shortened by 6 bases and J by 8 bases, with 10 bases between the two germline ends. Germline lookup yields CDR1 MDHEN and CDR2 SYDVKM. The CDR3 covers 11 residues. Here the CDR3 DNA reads TGTGCCAGCAGGGGGACACTGGAAGCTTTCTTT. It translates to CASRGTLEAFF.

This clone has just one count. The CDR3 DNA sequence: TGTGCCAGCAGCCCGGACAGGATCAACACTGAAGCTTTCTTT. Translated, it gives CASSPDRINTEAFF. The chain recombines TRBV11-2 with TRBJ1-1; 7 bases are shared with TRBD1. The V gene end was trimmed by 5 bases and the J gene end by 2 bases; junction bases not matched to a gene: 5. The CDR3 has 14 residues. Germline V gene lookup returns CDR1 SGHAT and CDR2 FQNNGV.

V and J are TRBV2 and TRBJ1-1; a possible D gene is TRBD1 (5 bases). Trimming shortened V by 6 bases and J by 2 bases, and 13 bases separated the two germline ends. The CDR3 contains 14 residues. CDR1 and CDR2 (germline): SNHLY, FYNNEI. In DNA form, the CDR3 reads TGTGCCAGCAGCTTCAGGGCCCTCAACACTGAAGCTTTCTTT. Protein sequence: CASSFRALNTEAFF. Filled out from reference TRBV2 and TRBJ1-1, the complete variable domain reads EPEVTQTPSHQVTQMGQEVILRCVPISNHLYFYWYRQILGQKVEFLVSFYNNEISEKSEIFDDQFSVERPDGSNFTLKIRSTKLEDSAMYFCASSFRALNTEAFFGQGTRLTVV.

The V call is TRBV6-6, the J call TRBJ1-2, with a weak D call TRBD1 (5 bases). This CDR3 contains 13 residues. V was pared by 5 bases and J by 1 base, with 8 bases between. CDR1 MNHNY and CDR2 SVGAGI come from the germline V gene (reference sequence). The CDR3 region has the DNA TGTGCCAGCAGTACCCAGGGTAACTATGGCTACACCTTC. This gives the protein CASSTQGNYGYTF.

The CDR3 DNA reads TGTGCCAGCAGTCGACAGGGGGATAGCAATCAGCCCCAGCATTTT. It specifies CASSRQGDSNQPQHF. V is TRBV2 and J is TRBJ1-5; TRBD1 aligns across 9 bases. Germline V gives CDR1 SNHLY, CDR2 FYNNEI. The CDR3 length is 15 residues. The junction had 2 bases not matched to a gene; V was cut back by 5 bases and J by 0 bases.

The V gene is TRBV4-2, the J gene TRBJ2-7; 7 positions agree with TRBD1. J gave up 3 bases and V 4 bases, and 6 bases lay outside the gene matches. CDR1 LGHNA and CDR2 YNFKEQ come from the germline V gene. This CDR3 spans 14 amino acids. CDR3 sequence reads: CASSRERGRYEQYF. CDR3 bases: TGTGCCAGCAGCCGGGAGAGGGGGCGCTACGAGCAGTACTTC.

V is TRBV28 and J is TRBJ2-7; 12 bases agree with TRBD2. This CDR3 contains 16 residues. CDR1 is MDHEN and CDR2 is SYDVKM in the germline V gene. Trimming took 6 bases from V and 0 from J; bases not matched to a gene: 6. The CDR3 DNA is TGTGCCAGCAGGACTAGCGGGAGTGGGTCCTCCTACGAGCAGTACTTC. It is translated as CASRTSGSGSSYEQYF. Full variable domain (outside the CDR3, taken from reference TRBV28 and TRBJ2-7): DVKVTQSSRYLVKRTGEKVFLECVQDMDHENMFWYRQDPGLGLRLIYFSYDVKMKEKGDIPEGYSVSREKKERFSLILESASTNQTSMYLCASRTSGSGSSYEQYFGPGTRLTVT.

Here the CDR3 DNA reads TGTGCCAGCAGCTTGATGCCGGGACGCGTCTACGAGCAGTACTTC. Protein: CASSLMPGRVYEQYF. The V and J genes are TRBV5-5 and TRBJ2-7; D possibly matches TRBD1 or TRBD2 (5 bases each). The CDR3 loop spans 15 amino acids. V lost 1 base, J lost 3 bases, and 14 bases lay in between. Per germline, CDR1 SGHKS and CDR2 YYEKEE (reference sequence). Using reference TRBV5-5 and TRBJ2-7 for the parts outside the CDR3, the full variable domain is DAGVTQSPTHLIKTRGQQVTLRCSPISGHKSVSWYQQVLGQGPQFIFQYYEKEERGRGNFPDRFSARQFPNYSSELNVNALLLGDSALYLCASSLMPGRVYEQYFGPGTRLTVT.

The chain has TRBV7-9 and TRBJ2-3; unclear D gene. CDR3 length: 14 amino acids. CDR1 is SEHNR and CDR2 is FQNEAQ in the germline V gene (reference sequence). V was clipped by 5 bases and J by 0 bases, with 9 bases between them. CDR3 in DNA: TGTGCCAGCAGCCCAATCTTAAGCACAGATACGCAGTATTTT. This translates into CASSPILSTDTQYF.

The CDR3, as DNA: TGTGCCAGCAGTTTAGGACAGGGGGCCGGAGATACGCAGTATTTT. This codes for CASSLGQGAGDTQYF. This rearrangement joins TRBV28 to TRBJ2-3; TRBD1 matches 11 bases. Germline assignment: CDR1 MDHEN and CDR2 SYDVKM. The CDR3 is made up of 15 amino acids. Losses at the gene ends were 2 bases for V and 5 bases for J; bases not matched to a gene: 3.

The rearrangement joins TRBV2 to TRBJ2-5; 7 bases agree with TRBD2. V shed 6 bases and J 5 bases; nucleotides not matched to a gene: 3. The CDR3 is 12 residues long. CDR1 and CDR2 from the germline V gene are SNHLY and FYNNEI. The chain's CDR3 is CASRREGETQYF. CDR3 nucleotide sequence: TGTGCCAGCAGGAGGGAGGGGGAGACCCAGTACTTC.

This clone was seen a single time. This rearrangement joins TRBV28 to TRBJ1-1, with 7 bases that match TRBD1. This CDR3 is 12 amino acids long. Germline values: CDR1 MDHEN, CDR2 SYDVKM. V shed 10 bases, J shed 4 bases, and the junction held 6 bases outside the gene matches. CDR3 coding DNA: TGTGCCACCCAGGGGGTAAGCACTGAAGCTTTCTTT. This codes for CATQGVSTEAFF. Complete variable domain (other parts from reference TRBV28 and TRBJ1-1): DVKVTQSSRYLVKRTGEKVFLECVQDMDHENMFWYRQDPGLGLRLIYFSYDVKMKEKGDIPEGYSVSREKKERFSLILESASTNQTSMYLCATQGVSTEAFFGQGTRLTVV.

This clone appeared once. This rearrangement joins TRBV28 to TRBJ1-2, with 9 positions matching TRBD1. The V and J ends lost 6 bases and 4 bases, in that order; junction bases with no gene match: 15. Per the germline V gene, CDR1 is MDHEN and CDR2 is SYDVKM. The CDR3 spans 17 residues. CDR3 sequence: CASSSPGQGEQSYGYTF. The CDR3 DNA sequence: TGTGCCAGCAGCTCCCCGGGACAGGGCGAACAGAGCTATGGCTACACCTTC.

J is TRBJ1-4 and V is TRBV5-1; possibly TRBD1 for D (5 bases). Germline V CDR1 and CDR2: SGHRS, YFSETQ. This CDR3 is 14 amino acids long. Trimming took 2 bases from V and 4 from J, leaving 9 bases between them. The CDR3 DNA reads TGCGCCAGCAGCTTAGCAGGGAATAATGAAAAACTGTTTTTT. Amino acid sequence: CASSLAGNNEKLFF. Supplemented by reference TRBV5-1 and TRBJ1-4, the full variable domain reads KAGVTQTPRYLIKTRGQQVTLSCSPISGHRSVSWYQQTPGQGLQFLFEYFSETQRNKGNFPGRFSGRQFSNSRSEMNVSTLELGDSALYLCASSLAGNNEKLFFGSGTQLSVL.